This TCR beta chain emerged from a study of cytomegalovirus exposure and HLA in healthy donors. Across the whole study: As released early, the data held about 85 million unique TCRs from HLA-typed donors.

The PCR used 60 Vbeta and 13 Jbeta primers. The data were produced by immunoSEQ multiplex PCR, yet TCRdb's version contains in-frame clones alone and is incomplete. Here the sample spans some 120,000 clones, over 70% being singletons. About this clone itself: Its matching antigen is unknown.

With 0 bases removed from V and 9 bases from J, the gap between germline ends came to 13 bases. The germline gives CDR1 SGHKS, CDR2 YYEKEE (reference sequence). The CDR3 spans 14 residues. Study observations and caveats: In a later analysis, HLA-associated beta chains showed higher expansion and lower generation probabilities than comparable chains. Most of the TCR beta V segments (in an earlier analysis) were productive either about 87% or about 30% of the time.

This chain joins TRBV5-5 and TRBJ2-1, with a possible D match to TRBD2 (5 bases). The source material was PBMCs. The clonotype originates from a woman in her late teens or twenties in good health and CMV-seronegative. The CDR3 nucleotides read TGTGCCAGCAGCTTGGCCCCATCCGGACTTGAGCAGTTCTTC. Protein: CASSLAPSGLEQFF.